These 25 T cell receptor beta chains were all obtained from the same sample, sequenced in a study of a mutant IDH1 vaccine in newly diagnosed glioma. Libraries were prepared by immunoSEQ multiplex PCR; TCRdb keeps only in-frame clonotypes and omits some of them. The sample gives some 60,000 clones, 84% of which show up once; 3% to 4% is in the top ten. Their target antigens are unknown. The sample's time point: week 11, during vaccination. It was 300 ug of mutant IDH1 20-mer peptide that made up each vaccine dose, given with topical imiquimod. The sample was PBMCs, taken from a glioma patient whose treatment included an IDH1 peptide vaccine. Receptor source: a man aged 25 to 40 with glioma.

The DNA for the CDR3 is TGTGCCAGCAGCCAAGACCCCAGGGGGCCCGGGGAGCTGTTTTTT. As protein: CASSQDPRGPGELFF. The chain couples TRBV14 to TRBJ2-2, with 8 bases matching TRBD1. The CDR3 has 15 residues. V trimming: 0 bases; J trimming: 6 bases; junction bases outside the gene matches: 3. Germline CDR1 reads SGHDN; CDR2 reads FVKESK.

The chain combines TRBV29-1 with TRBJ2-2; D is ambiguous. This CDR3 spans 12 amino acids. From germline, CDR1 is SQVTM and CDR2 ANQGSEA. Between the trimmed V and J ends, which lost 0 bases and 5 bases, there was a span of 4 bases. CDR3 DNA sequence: TGCAGCGTTGAAGAAGGGACCGGGGAGCTGTTTTTT. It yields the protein CSVEEGTGELFF.

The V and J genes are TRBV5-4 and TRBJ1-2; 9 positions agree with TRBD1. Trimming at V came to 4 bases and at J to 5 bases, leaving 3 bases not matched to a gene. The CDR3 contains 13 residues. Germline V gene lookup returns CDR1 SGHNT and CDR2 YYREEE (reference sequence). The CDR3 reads CASSTDRGYGYTF. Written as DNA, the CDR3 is TGTGCCAGCAGCACGGACAGGGGTTATGGCTACACCTTC.

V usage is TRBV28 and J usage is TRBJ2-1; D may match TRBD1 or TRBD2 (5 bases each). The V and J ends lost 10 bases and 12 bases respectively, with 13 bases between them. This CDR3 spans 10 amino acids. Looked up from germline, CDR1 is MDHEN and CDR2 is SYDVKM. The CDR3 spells CATGRSGQFF. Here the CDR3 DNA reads TGTGCCACGGGGCGGTCAGGGCAGTTCTTC.

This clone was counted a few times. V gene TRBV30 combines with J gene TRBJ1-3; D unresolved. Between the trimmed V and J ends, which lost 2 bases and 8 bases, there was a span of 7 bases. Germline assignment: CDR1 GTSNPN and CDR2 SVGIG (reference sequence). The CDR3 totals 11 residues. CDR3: CAWSMWDTIYF. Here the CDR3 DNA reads TGTGCCTGGAGTATGTGGGACACCATATATTTT. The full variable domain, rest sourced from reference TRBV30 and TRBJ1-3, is SQTIHQWPATLVQPVGSPLSLECTVEGTSNPNLYWYRQAAGRGLQLLFYSVGIGQISSEVPQNLSASRPQDRQFILSSKKLLLSDSGFYLCAWSMWDTIYFGEGSWLTVV.

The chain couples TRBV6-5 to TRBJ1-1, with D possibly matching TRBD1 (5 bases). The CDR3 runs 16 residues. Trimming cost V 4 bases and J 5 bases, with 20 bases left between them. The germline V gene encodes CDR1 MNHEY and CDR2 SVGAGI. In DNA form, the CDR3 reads TGTGCCAGCAGTTCGGCCCGACGGGGGATTGGTACTGAAGCTTTCTTT. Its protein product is CASSSARRGIGTEAFF.

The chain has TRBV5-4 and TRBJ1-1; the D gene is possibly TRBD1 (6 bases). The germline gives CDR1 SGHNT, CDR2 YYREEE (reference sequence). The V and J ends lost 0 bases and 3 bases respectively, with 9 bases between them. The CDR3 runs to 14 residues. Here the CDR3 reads CASSLGAGDTEAFF. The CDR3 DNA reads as TGTGCCAGCAGCTTGGGGGCAGGGGACACTGAAGCTTTCTTT.

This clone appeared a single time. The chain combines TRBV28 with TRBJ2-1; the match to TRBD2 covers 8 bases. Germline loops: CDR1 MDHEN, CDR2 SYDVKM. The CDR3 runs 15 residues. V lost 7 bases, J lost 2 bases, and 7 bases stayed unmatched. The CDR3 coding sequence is TGTGCCAGCACCGTTAGCGGGACCCCCTACAATGAGCAGTTCTTC. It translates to CASTVSGTPYNEQFF.

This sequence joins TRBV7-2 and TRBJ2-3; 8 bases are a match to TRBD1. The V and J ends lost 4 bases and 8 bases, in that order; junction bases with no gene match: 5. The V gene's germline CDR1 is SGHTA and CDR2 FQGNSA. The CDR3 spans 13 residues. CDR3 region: CASSSGQGGTQYF. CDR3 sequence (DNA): TGTGCCAGCAGCTCAGGACAGGGCGGTACGCAGTATTTT.

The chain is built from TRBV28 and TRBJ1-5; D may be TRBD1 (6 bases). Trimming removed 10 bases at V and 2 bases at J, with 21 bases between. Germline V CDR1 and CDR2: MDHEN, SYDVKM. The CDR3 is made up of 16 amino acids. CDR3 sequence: CATVEGRGYRNQPQHF. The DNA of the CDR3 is TGTGCCACCGTCGAGGGCAGGGGATACCGCAATCAGCCCCAGCATTTT.

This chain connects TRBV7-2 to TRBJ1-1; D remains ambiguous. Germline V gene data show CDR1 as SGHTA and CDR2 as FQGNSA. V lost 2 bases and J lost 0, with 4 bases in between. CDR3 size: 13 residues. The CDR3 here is CASSLSLNTEAFF. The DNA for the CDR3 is TGTGCCAGCAGCTTATCCTTGAACACTGAAGCTTTCTTT.

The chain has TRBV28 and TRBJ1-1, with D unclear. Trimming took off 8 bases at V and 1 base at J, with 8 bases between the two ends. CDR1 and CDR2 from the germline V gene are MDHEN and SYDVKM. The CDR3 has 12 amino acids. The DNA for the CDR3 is TGTGCCAGCTGGCCGGGGAACACTGAAGCTTTCTTT. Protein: CASWPGNTEAFF.

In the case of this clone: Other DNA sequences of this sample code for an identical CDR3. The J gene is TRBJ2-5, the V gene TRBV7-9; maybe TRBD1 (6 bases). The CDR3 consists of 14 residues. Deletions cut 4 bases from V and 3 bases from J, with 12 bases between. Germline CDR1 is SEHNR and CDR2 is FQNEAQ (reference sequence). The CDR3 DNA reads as TGTGCCAGCAGCTCATACAGGGACGAAGAGACCCAGTACTTC. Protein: CASSSYRDEETQYF. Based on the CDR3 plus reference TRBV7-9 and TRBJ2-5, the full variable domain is DTGVSQNPRHKITKRGQNVTFRCDPISEHNRLYWYRQTLGQGPEFLTYFQNEAQLEKSRLLSDRFSAERPKGSFSTLEIQRTEQGDSAMYLCASSSYRDEETQYFGPGTRLLVL.

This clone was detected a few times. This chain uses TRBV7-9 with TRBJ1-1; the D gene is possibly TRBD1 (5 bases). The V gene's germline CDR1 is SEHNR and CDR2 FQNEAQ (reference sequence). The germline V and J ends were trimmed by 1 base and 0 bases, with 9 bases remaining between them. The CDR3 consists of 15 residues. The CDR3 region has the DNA TGTGCCAGCAGCTTAGAGCGGGGGGTGAACACTGAAGCTTTCTTT. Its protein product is CASSLERGVNTEAFF.

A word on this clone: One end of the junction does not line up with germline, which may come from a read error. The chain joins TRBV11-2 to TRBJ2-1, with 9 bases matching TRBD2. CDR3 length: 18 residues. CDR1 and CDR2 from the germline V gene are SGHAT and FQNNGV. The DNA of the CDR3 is TGTGCCAGTAGCTTGGAGAGCGGGGGGACGGTCTCCTACAATGAGCAGTTCTTC. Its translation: CASSLESGGTVSYNEQFF. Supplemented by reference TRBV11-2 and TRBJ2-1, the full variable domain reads EAGVAQSPRYKIIEKRQSVAFWCNPISGHATLYWYQQILGQGPKLLIQFQNNGVVDDSQLPKDRFSAERLKGVDSTLKIQPAKLEDSAVYLCASSLESGGTVSYNEQFFGPGTRLTVL.

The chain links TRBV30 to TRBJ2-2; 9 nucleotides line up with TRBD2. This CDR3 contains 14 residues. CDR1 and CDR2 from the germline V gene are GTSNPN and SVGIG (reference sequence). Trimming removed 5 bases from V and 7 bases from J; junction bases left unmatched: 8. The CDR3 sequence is CAWALAGSSGELFF. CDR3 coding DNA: TGTGCCTGGGCCCTAGCGGGATCTAGCGGGGAGCTGTTTTTT.

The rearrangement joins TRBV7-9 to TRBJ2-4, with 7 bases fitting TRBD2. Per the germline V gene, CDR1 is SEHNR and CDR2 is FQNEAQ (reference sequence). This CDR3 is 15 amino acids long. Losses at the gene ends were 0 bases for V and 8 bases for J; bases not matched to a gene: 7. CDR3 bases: TGTGCCAGCAGCTTAGCGCGGGGAGGGGATGACATTCAGTACTTC. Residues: CASSLARGGDDIQYF.

The CDR3 DNA reads as TGTGCCAGTAGTAAGGGCGTGGGCGGCATGAACACTGAAGCTTTCTTT. This sequence encodes CASSKGVGGMNTEAFF. This sequence joins TRBV19 and TRBJ1-1, with D unresolved. V gave up 4 bases and J gave up 0 bases, with 15 bases separating them. The germline V gene has CDR1 LNHDA and CDR2 SQIVND (reference sequence). The CDR3 spans 16 residues.

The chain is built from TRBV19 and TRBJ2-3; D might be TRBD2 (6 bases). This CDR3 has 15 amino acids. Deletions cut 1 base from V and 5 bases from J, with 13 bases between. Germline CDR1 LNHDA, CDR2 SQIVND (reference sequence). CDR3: CASSIVAAGGDTQYF. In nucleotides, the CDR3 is TGTGCCAGTAGTATAGTGGCAGCCGGGGGAGATACGCAGTATTTT.

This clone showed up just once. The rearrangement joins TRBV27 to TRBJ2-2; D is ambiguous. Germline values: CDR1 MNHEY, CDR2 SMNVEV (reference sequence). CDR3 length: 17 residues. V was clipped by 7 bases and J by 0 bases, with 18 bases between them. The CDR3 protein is CASTPIQNVANTGELFF. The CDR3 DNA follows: TGTGCCAGCACCCCGATCCAGAACGTTGCGAACACCGGGGAGCTGTTTTTT.

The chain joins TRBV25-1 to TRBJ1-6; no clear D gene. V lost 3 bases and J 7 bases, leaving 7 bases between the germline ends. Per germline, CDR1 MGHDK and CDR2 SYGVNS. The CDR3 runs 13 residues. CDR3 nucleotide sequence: TGTGCCAGCAGTGACATCCACAATTCACCCCTCCACTTT. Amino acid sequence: CASSDIHNSPLHF.

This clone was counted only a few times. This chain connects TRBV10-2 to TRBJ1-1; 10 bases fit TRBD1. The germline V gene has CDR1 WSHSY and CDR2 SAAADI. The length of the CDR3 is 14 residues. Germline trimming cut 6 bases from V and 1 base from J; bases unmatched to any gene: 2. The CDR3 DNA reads TGCGCCAGCAGCAGGGACAGGGGGAACACTGAAGCTTTCTTT. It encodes CASSRDRGNTEAFF.

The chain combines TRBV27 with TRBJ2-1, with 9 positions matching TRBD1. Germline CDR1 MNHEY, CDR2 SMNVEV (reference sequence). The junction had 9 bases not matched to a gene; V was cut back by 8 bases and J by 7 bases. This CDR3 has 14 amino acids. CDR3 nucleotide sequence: TGTGCCAGCGCTGTCCGACAGGGGGGAAATGAGCAGTTCTTC. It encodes CASAVRQGGNEQFF.

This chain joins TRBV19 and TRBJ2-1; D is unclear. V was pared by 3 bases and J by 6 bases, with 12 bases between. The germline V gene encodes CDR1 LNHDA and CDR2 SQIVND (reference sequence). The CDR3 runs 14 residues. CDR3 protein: CASSIGPSSNEQFF. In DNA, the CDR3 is TGTGCCAGTAGTATCGGGCCATCCAGCAATGAGCAGTTCTTC.

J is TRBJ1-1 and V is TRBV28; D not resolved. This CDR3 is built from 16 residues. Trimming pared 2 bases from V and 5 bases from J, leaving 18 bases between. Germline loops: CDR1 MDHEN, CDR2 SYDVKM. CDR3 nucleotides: TGTGCCAGCAGTTTACTCGGAGGGAGTCGAGGAACTGAAGCTTTCTTT. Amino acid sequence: CASSLLGGSRGTEAFF.